Presented here are 21 T cell receptor beta chains from one specimen sequenced in a study of T cell repertoires in ileal Crohn's disease. Libraries were prepared by immunoSEQ multiplex PCR; TCRdb keeps only in-frame clonotypes and omits some of them. The sample has 5,000 or so clones, roughly 85% seen once. Sequencing was done on a sample of ileal tissue. These receptors all come from an adult with Crohn's disease.

The chain carries TRBV29-1 and TRBJ2-5, with a tentative D call TRBD1 (5 bases). CDR1 is SQVTM, CDR2 ANQGSEA, per germline. V lost 3 bases and J 9 bases, leaving 8 bases between the germline ends. This CDR3 has 10 residues. CDR3: CSVDQGAQYF. The CDR3 nucleotides are TGCAGCGTTGATCAGGGTGCCCAGTACTTC. Combining the CDR3 with reference TRBV29-1 and TRBJ2-5 gives the whole variable domain SAVISQKPSRDICQRGTSLTIQCQVDSQVTMMFWYRQQPGQSLTLIATANQGSEATYESGFVIDKFPISRPNLTFSTLTVSNMSPEDSSIYLCSVDQGAQYFGPGTRLLVL.

This clone turned up a few times. The genes are TRBV7-2 and TRBJ2-1; no definite D call. Looked up from germline, CDR1 is SGHTA and CDR2 is FQGNSA. The CDR3 has 16 residues. Trimming cost V 5 bases and J 3 bases, with 17 bases left between them. CDR3 region: CASSEDGLSNYNEQFF. The CDR3 DNA follows: TGTGCCAGCAGCGAAGATGGGCTGTCTAACTACAATGAGCAGTTCTTC.

This sequence joins TRBV28 and TRBJ1-1, with D maybe TRBD1 (5 bases). Germline CDR1 and CDR2: MDHEN and SYDVKM. V was clipped by 7 bases and J by 1 base, with 16 bases between them. The CDR3 runs 15 residues. This CDR3 reads CASTIVGGTNTEAFF. The CDR3 DNA reads TGTGCCAGCACTATAGTTGGCGGGACGAACACTGAAGCTTTCTTT.

The chain links TRBV18 to TRBJ2-5; 7 nucleotides align to TRBD1. Trimming took 2 bases from V and 2 from J; bases not matched to a gene: 5. The CDR3 consists of 15 residues. CDR1 is KGHSH and CDR2 is LQKENI in the germline V gene. Here the CDR3 reads CASSPYKGQQETQYF. CDR3 nucleotide sequence: TGTGCCAGCTCACCATACAAGGGACAGCAAGAGACCCAGTACTTC. The full variable domain, its missing parts supplied by reference TRBV18 and TRBJ2-5, is NAGVMQNPRHLVRRRGQEARLRCSPMKGHSHVYWYRQLPEEGLKFMVYLQKENIIDESGMPKERFSAEFPKEGPSILRIQQVVRGDSAAYFCASSPYKGQQETQYFGPGTRLLVL.

This chain uses TRBV19 with TRBJ2-3; unclear D gene. The CDR3 has 13 amino acids. Looked up from germline, CDR1 is LNHDA and CDR2 is SQIVND (reference sequence). Trimming pared 5 bases from V and 1 base from J, leaving 7 bases between. The CDR3 region has the DNA TGTGCCAGTAGTCTGGCAGGCACAGATACGCAGTATTTT. It is translated as CASSLAGTDTQYF.

The rearrangement joins TRBV28 to TRBJ2-6; weak D call: TRBD2 (6 bases). CDR1 MDHEN and CDR2 SYDVKM come from the germline V gene. Between the trimmed V and J ends, which lost 9 bases and 2 bases, there was a span of 11 bases. There are 14 residues in the CDR3. The CDR3 spells CARSGSPGANVLTF. CDR3 in DNA: TGTGCCAGAAGCGGGTCTCCTGGGGCCAACGTCCTGACTTTC.

In this sample, this clone is large. The chain is built from TRBV6-5 and TRBJ2-1; 7 positions match TRBD1. The CDR3 contains 15 residues. Germline-derived CDR1 and CDR2 are MNHEY and SVGAGI. V gave up 2 bases and J gave up 4 bases; unmatched junction bases: 5. The CDR3 DNA reads TGTGCCAGCAGTTACGGGACAGAATTATACAATGAGCAGTTCTTC. Translating it yields CASSYGTELYNEQFF.

CDR3 nucleotides: TGTGCCAGCAGTGCTGACAGGGGGCTTCGTGGCTACACCTTC. As protein: CASSADRGLRGYTF. V is TRBV6-1 and J is TRBJ1-2; TRBD1 matches at 10 bases. The junction had 6 bases not matched to a gene; V was cut back by 4 bases and J by 7 bases. CDR1 and CDR2 from the germline V gene are MNHNS and SASEGT. This CDR3 comprises 14 residues.

The V call is TRBV28, the J call TRBJ2-1, with 9 bases matching TRBD2. Per the germline V gene, CDR1 is MDHEN and CDR2 is SYDVKM. The CDR3 spans 17 residues. V lost 2 bases, J lost 2 bases, and 7 bases stayed unmatched. CDR3 region: CASSLAGGPSAYNEQFF. For the CDR3, the DNA is TGTGCCAGCAGTTTAGCGGGGGGGCCCTCGGCCTACAATGAGCAGTTCTTC.

This clone was seen a handful of times. This chain links TRBV5-6 with TRBJ1-1, with TRBD1 matching over 8 bases. The CDR3 extends over 16 amino acids. J gave up 0 bases and V 3 bases, and 7 bases lay outside the gene matches. Looked up from germline, CDR1 is SGHDT and CDR2 is YYEEEE. CDR3 region: CASSSGQATLNTEAFF. The CDR3 DNA reads TGTGCCAGCAGCTCGGGACAGGCGACATTGAACACTGAAGCTTTCTTT.

The rearrangement joins TRBV7-3 to TRBJ2-1; 8 bases align to TRBD1. Per germline, CDR1 SGHTA and CDR2 FQGTGA. J gave up 3 bases and V 5 bases, and 6 bases lay outside the gene matches. The CDR3 sequence is 15 residues long. The CDR3, as DNA: TGTGCCAGCAGCGACGGGACAGGTAACTACAATGAGCAGTTCTTC. Its protein is CASSDGTGNYNEQFF.

The chain combines TRBV5-1 with TRBJ2-3; 12 nucleotides line up with TRBD1. Trimming took 4 bases from V and 4 from J; bases not matched to a gene: 7. This CDR3 region has 16 residues. Germline V gene sequence: CDR1 SGHRS, CDR2 YFSETQ. The CDR3 loop reads CASSGGDRGHADTQYF. CDR3 in DNA: TGCGCCAGCAGCGGAGGGGACAGGGGGCACGCAGATACGCAGTATTTT.

The chain is built from TRBV5-4 and TRBJ1-4; tentative D call: TRBD1 (5 bases). Germline CDR1 SGHNT, CDR2 YYREEE (reference sequence). The CDR3 spans 16 residues. The V end was cut by 2 bases, the J end by 0 bases, with 11 bases between. CDR3 nucleotides: TGTGCCAGCAGCTTATTTACGGGGGCAACTAATGAAAAACTGTTTTTT. Encoded protein: CASSLFTGATNEKLFF.

CDR3 nucleotide sequence: TGTGCCAGCAGCTTAGGGTCTAGCGGGGGCACAGATACGCAGTATTTT. Protein: CASSLGSSGGTDTQYF. The chain employs TRBV7-2 and TRBJ2-3; 9 bases are shared with TRBD2. Germline-derived CDR1 and CDR2 are SGHTA and FQGNSA. This CDR3 contains 16 residues. V lost 1 base and J lost 1; bases outside the gene matches: 3. Full variable domain (remainder filled in from reference TRBV7-2 and TRBJ2-3): GAGVSQSPSNKVTEKGKDVELRCDPISGHTALYWYRQSLGQGLEFLIYFQGNSAPDKSGLPSDRFSAERTGGSVSTLTIQRTQQEDSAVYLCASSLGSSGGTDTQYFGPGTRLTVL.

The chain carries TRBV5-4 and TRBJ1-1; D may be TRBD1 (5 bases). V was pared by 0 bases and J by 5 bases, with 8 bases between. Looked up from germline, CDR1 is SGHNT and CDR2 is YYREEE (reference sequence). The CDR3 extends over 13 amino acids. This CDR3 is CASSLGGPTEAFF. CDR3 in DNA: TGTGCCAGCAGCTTGGGGGGCCCAACTGAAGCTTTCTTT.

V gene TRBV6-5 combines with J gene TRBJ2-1; a possible D gene is TRBD2 (5 bases). CDR1 is MNHEY, CDR2 SVGAGI, per germline. This CDR3 has 15 amino acids. V gave up 0 bases and J gave up 2 bases, with 8 bases separating them. CDR3 coding DNA: TGTGCCAGCAGTTACTCAGAGGGCCCCTACAATGAGCAGTTCTTC. This encodes CASSYSEGPYNEQFF.

The chain uses TRBV6-5 and TRBJ2-5; D remains unclear. CDR3 length: 15 residues. Trimming took 0 bases from V and 1 from J, leaving 9 bases between them. CDR1 MNHEY and CDR2 SVGAGI come from the germline V gene. CDR3 in DNA: TGTGCCAGCAGTTACTCTGGCGGAGCCCAAGAGACCCAGTACTTC. It specifies CASSYSGGAQETQYF.

This clone was seen once. The CDR3 sequence is CASSQMGQGRSPLHF. The CDR3, as DNA: TGTGCCAGCAGCCAAATGGGACAGGGGAGGTCACCCCTCCACTTT. The chain uses TRBV14 and TRBJ1-6; 10 bases agree with TRBD1. The ends lost 2 bases at V and 10 bases at J; junction bases unmatched: 5. The CDR3 covers 15 residues. Germline loops: CDR1 SGHDN, CDR2 FVKESK.

CDR3 coding DNA: TGTGCCAGTAGTATGGTTGGGGGGGTAACCTACGAGCAGTACTTC. It is translated as CASSMVGGVTYEQYF. The chain carries TRBV19 and TRBJ2-7, with TRBD2 matching over 7 bases. This CDR3 region has 15 residues. Losses at the gene ends were 3 bases for V and 2 bases for J; bases not matched to a gene: 7. CDR1 is LNHDA and CDR2 is SQIVND in the germline V gene (reference sequence). The full variable domain, with the rest looked up from reference TRBV19 and TRBJ2-7, is DGGITQSPKYLFRKEGQNVTLSCEQNLNHDAMYWYRQDPGQGLRLIYYSQIVNDFQKGDIAEGYSVSREKKESFPLTVTSAQKNPTAFYLCASSMVGGVTYEQYFGPGTRLTVT.

Here the CDR3 reads CASSIDSRGLGYGYTF. CDR3 DNA sequence: TGTGCCAGCTCAATCGACAGCAGGGGGCTTGGCTATGGCTACACCTTC. The chain carries TRBV18 and TRBJ1-2; 8 bases line up with TRBD1. With V trimmed by 5 bases and J by 4 bases, 12 bases remained unmatched. CDR1 is KGHSH, CDR2 LQKENI, per germline. This CDR3 region has 16 residues. The full variable domain, with the rest looked up from reference TRBV18 and TRBJ1-2, is NAGVMQNPRHLVRRRGQEARLRCSPMKGHSHVYWYRQLPEEGLKFMVYLQKENIIDESGMPKERFSAEFPKEGPSILRIQQVVRGDSAAYFCASSIDSRGLGYGYTFGSGTRLTVV.

The chain carries TRBV7-2 and TRBJ1-1, with D unclear. The CDR3 runs 13 residues. Germline loops: CDR1 SGHTA, CDR2 FQGNSA. V shed 2 bases and J shed 1 base, with 5 bases lying between them. The CDR3 protein is CASSLQQNTEAFF. The CDR3 DNA reads as TGTGCCAGCAGCTTACAACAGAACACTGAAGCTTTCTTT.